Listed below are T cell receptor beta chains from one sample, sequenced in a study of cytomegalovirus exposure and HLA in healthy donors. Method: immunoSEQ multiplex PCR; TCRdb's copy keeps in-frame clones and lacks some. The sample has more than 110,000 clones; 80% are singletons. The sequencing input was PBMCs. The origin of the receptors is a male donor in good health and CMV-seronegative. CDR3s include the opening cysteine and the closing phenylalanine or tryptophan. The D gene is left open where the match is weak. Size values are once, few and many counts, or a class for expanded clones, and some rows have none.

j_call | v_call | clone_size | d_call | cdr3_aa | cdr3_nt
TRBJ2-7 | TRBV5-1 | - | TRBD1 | CASSTGTGALYEQYF | TGCGCCAGCAGCACCGGGACAGGGGCCCTCTACGAGCAGTACTTC
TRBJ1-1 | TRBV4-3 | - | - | CASSQDRGTEAFF | TGCGCCAGCAGCCAAGATCGGGGAACTGAAGCTTTCTTT
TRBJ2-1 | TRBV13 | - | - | CASSSGLPPHNEQFF | TGTGCCAGCAGCTCGGGACTCCCGCCCCACAATGAGCAGTTCTTC
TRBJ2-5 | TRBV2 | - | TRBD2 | CASSGGASETQYF | TGTGCCAGCAGCGGGGGGGCCAGTGAGACCCAGTACTTC
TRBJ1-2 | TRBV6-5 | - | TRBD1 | CASSYGFGTGGYGYTF | TGTGCCAGCAGTTACGGCTTCGGGACAGGGGGCTATGGCTACACCTTC
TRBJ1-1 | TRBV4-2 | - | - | CASSLKGVSREAFF | TGTGCCAGCAGCCTCAAAGGGGTGTCCCGTGAAGCTTTCTTT
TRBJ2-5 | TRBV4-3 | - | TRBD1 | CASSQRRDRRTRQYF | TGCGCCAGCAGCCAACGTCGGGACAGGAGAACCCGGCAGTACTTC
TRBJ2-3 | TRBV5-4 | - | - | CASSLAGRTDTQYF | TGTGCCAGCAGCTTGGCAGGCCGCACAGATACGCAGTATTTT
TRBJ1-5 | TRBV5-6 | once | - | CASSLGGGPNQPQHF | TGTGCCAGCAGCTTGGGTGGGGGCCCCAATCAGCCCCAGCATTTT
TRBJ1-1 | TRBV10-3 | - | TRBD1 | CAIRGTGRNTEAFF | TGTGCCATCAGGGGGACAGGGCGGAACACTGAAGCTTTCTTT
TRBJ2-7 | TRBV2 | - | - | CASSAAQYEQYF | TGTGCCAGCAGTGCTGCCCAATACGAGCAGTACTTC
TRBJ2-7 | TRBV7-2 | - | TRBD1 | CASSLFQGADEQYF | TGTGCCAGCAGCTTATTTCAGGGGGCTGACGAGCAGTACTTC
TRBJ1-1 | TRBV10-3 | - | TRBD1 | CAIRATGDTEAFF | TGTGCCATCAGAGCAACAGGGGACACTGAAGCTTTCTTT
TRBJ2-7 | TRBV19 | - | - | CASSLVRGKQYF | TGTGCCAGTAGTCTGGTGAGGGGGAAGCAGTACTTC
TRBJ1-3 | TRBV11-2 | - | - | CASSSSGDTIYF | TGTGCCAGCAGCTCCTCGGGGGACACCATATATTTT
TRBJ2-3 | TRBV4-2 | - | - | CASSPSISGVWTDTQYF | TGTGCCAGCAGCCCCAGTATCAGCGGAGTGTGGACAGATACGCAGTATTTT
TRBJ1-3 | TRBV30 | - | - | CAWSARNTIYF | TGTGCCTGGAGTGCGAGGAACACCATATATTTT
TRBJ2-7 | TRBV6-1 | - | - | CASRSGVNLYEQYF | TGTGCCAGCAGATCGGGGGTGAATCTCTACGAGCAGTACTTC
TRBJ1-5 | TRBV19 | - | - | CASSTRTTGNAAQHF | TGTGCCAGTAGTACTAGAACTACCGGCAACGCGGCCCAGCATTTT
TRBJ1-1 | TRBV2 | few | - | CASSDRNTEAFF | TGTGCCAGCAGTGACAGGAACACTGAAGCTTTCTTT
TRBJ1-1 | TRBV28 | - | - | CASSLRPQGNTEAFF | TGTGCCAGCAGTTTAAGACCGCAGGGGAACACTGAAGCTTTCTTT
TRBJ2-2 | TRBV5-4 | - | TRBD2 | CASSWGGGANTGELFF | TGTGCCAGCAGCTGGGGGGGTGGGGCCAACACCGGGGAGCTGTTTTTT
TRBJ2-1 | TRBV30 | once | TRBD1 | CAWSAYRGSNNEQFF | TGTGCCTGGAGTGCGTACAGGGGTTCGAACAATGAGCAGTTCTTC
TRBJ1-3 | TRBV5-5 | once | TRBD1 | CASSLGPGTGQVGNTIYF | TGTGCCAGCAGCCTCGGGCCAGGGACAGGACAAGTTGGAAACACCATATATTTT
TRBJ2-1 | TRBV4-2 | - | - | CASSREVGGASSYNEQFF | TGTGCCAGCAGCCGGGAAGTAGGGGGGGCGAGCTCCTACAATGAGCAGTTCTTC
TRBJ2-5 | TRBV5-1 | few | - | CASSLGPKGAQETQYF | TGCGCCAGCAGCCTCGGACCTAAAGGGGCCCAAGAGACCCAGTACTTC
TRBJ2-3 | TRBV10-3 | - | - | CAIRDSETSTDTQYF | TGTGCCATCAGAGACAGTGAAACTAGCACAGATACGCAGTATTTT
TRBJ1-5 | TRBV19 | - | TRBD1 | CASSIGTGNQPQHF | TGTGCCAGTAGTATCGGGACAGGGAATCAGCCCCAGCATTTT
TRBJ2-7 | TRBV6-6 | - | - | CASSYEGVYEQYF | TGTGCCAGCAGTTACGAGGGGGTTTACGAGCAGTACTTC
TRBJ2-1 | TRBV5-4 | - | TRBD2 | CASSLASGAFNEQFF | TGTGCCAGCAGCTTGGCTAGCGGGGCTTTCAATGAGCAGTTCTTC
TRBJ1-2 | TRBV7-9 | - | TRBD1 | CASSPVGGDRESYGYTF | TGTGCCAGCAGTCCCGTCGGGGGGGACAGGGAAAGCTATGGCTACACCTTC
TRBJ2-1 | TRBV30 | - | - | CAWETGSYNEQFF | TGTGCCTGGGAAACAGGCTCCTACAATGAGCAGTTCTTC
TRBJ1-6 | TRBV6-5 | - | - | CASSYKPNSPLHF | TGTGCCAGCAGTTACAAGCCCAATTCACCCCTCCACTTT
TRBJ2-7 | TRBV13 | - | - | CASSFISPAYEQYF | TGTGCCAGCAGCTTTATTTCTCCCGCCTACGAGCAGTACTTC
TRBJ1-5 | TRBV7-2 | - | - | CASSFRGGGNQPQHF | TGTGCCAGCAGCTTTAGAGGGGGGGGGAATCAGCCCCAGCATTTT
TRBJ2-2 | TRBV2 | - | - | CASVETYSGELFF | TGTGCCAGTGTAGAGACTTATTCCGGGGAGCTGTTTTTT
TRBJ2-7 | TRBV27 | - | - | CASSTTGAEEQYF | TGTGCCAGCAGTACGACTGGGGCCGAGGAGCAGTACTTC
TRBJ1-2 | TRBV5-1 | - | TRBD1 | CASSWGQVEGDGYTF | TGCGCCAGCAGCTGGGGACAGGTGGAAGGAGATGGCTACACCTTC
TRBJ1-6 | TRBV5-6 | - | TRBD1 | CASRQGVISNSPLHF | TGTGCCAGCAGACAGGGGGTGATCTCTAATTCACCCCTCCACTTT
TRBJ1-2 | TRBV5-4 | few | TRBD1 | CASSPGTAVYTF | TGTGCCAGCAGCCCGGGGACAGCCGTCTACACCTTC
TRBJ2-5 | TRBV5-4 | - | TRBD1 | CASSFTGAMGETQYF | TGTGCCAGCAGCTTTACAGGGGCTATGGGAGAGACCCAGTACTTC
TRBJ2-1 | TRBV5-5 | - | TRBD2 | CASSLLAGGPYSYNEQFF | TGTGCCAGCAGCCTACTAGCGGGGGGTCCTTACTCCTACAATGAGCAGTTCTTC
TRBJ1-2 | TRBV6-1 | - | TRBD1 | CASRGQGATNYGYTF | TGTGCCAGCAGAGGACAGGGGGCAACTAACTATGGCTACACCTTC
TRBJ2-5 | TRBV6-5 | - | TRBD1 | CASSSGTGMYQETQYF | TGTGCCAGCAGTTCCGGGACAGGGATGTACCAAGAGACCCAGTACTTC
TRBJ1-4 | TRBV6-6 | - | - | CASTENDGEKLFF | TGTGCCAGCACCGAGAATGACGGGGAAAAACTGTTTTTT
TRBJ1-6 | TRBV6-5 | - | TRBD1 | CASSLGGQGGSPLHF | TGTGCCAGCAGTTTGGGGGGACAGGGGGGTTCACCCCTCCACTTT
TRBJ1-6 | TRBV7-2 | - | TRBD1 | CASSLVAGQGRNSPLHF | TGTGCCAGCAGCTTAGTTGCCGGACAGGGGAGAAATTCACCCCTCCACTTT
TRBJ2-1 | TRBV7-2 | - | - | CASSPKGRDYNEQFF | TGTGCCAGCAGCCCTAAGGGCAGGGACTACAATGAGCAGTTCTTC